This T cell receptor beta chain is from a study of regulatory T cells in long-lasting Graves disease. According to the study, TCR beta libraries were built with iRepertoire HTBI primers and CDR3-region Arm-PCR. TCRdb independently ran MiXCR on the multiplex PCR reads; one entry per CDR3 protein. The sample carries about 430,000 distinct CDR3 sequences, 21% recorded once. V lost 1 base, J lost 2 bases, and 11 bases lay in between. This CDR3 is 15 amino acids long. Documented time point: persistent/refractory GD, antithyroid drugs over 5 years with positive TRAb. The TCR library was made from RNA extracted from PBMCs. This clonotype occurred many times.

Source: peripheral blood mononuclear cells (PBMCs), taken when the disease was refractory, from a patient treated with antithyroid drugs. This chain uses TRBV12-3 or TRBV12-4 with TRBJ1-2; TRBD1 is a possible D gene (5 bases). This receptor was taken from a female donor with Graves disease. The CDR3: CASSLVPGSNYGYTF. The CDR3 coding sequence is TGTGCCAGCAGTTTAGTCCCAGGGTCAAACTATGGCTACACCTTC.